A single sample is the source of the 20 T cell receptor beta chains below, sequenced in a study of response to subunit inactivated influenza vaccine. TCRdb independently ran MiXCR on the RT-PCR reads; one entry per CDR3 protein. The profile shows 500,000 to 700,000 distinct CDR3 sequences, approximately 20% of them singletons. This sample was shared with a second study, whose subject was T cells expressing NK-cell markers. This second study says: UMIs were included in TCR beta cDNA generated by 5'RACE template switching.

The sample was CD4+ T cells sorted from PBMCs, taken roughly 12 days after vaccination. The origin of the receptors is a man aged 50-60 years who received an inactivated influenza vaccine.

V is TRBV20-1 and J is TRBJ1-1; 8 bases align to TRBD1. The CDR3 spans 12 residues. Germline V gives CDR1 DFQATT, CDR2 SNEGSKA (reference sequence). Trimming removed 4 bases from V and 11 bases from J; junction bases left unmatched: 9. The CDR3 protein is CSAKEVGQVAFF. The CDR3 DNA follows: TGCAGTGCTAAAGAGGTGGGACAGGTGGCTTTCTTT.

This clonotype was counted only a few times. This chain connects TRBV29-1 to TRBJ2-7; unclear D gene. The V end lost 5 bases, the J end lost 2 bases, and 7 bases lay between the germline ends. Germline V gene sequence: CDR1 SQVTM, CDR2 ANQGSEA. The CDR3 sequence is 11 residues long. CDR3 loop: CSVTLAYEQYF. CDR3 nucleotides: TGCAGCGTTACGTTGGCCTACGAGCAGTACTTC.

This clonotype was counted only a few times. V and J are TRBV28 and TRBJ1-1; 7 nucleotides line up with TRBD1. Germline V CDR1 and CDR2: MDHEN, SYDVKM. This CDR3 is 14 amino acids long. J lost 4 bases, V lost 6 bases, and 8 bases had no gene match. The CDR3 loop reads CASRATGSVTEAFF. The CDR3 DNA sequence: TGTGCCAGCAGGGCGACAGGGTCAGTCACTGAAGCTTTCTTT. The complete variable domain, with remaining parts taken from reference TRBV28 and TRBJ1-1, reads DVKVTQSSRYLVKRTGEKVFLECVQDMDHENMFWYRQDPGLGLRLIYFSYDVKMKEKGDIPEGYSVSREKKERFSLILESASTNQTSMYLCASRATGSVTEAFFGQGTRLTVV.

The chain employs TRBV20-1 and TRBJ2-7, with TRBD1 matching 8 bases. V lost 6 bases and J lost 0; bases outside the gene matches: 7. The CDR3 runs 14 residues. Germline CDR1 and CDR2: DFQATT and SNEGSKA (reference sequence). CDR3 bases: TGCAGTGCACCCCGGACAGGGACCTCCTACGAGCAGTACTTC. It yields the protein CSAPRTGTSYEQYF.

This sequence joins TRBV30 and TRBJ1-2; possible D gene TRBD1, 6 bases. Germline values: CDR1 GTSNPN, CDR2 SVGIG (reference sequence). The CDR3 is made up of 13 amino acids. The V end was cut by 2 bases, the J end by 12 bases, with 19 bases between. The chain's CDR3 is CAWSPRGGASNTF. The CDR3 DNA follows: TGTGCCTGGAGTCCTAGGGGGGGAGCATCGAACACCTTC.

This clonotype was counted only a few times. The chain is built from TRBV12-5 and TRBJ2-1; no firm D call. The germline V gene encodes CDR1 LGHNT and CDR2 FRNRAP. The CDR3 covers 14 residues. Trimming left V 0 bases short and J 9 bases short, with 12 bases between. The chain's CDR3 is CASGLVGSRSEQFF. In DNA form, the CDR3 reads TGTGCTAGTGGTTTGGTTGGGTCCCGGAGTGAGCAGTTCTTC.

The chain carries TRBV5-1 and TRBJ2-1; 7 nucleotides match TRBD2. CDR1 and CDR2 from the germline V gene are SGHRS and YFSETQ. V dropped 3 bases and J dropped 1; count of bases not matched to a gene: 4. This CDR3 has 15 residues. The CDR3 DNA sequence: TGCGCCAGCAGCTCCTTGGGGGGGTCCTACAATGAGCAGTTCTTC. Translating it yields CASSSLGGSYNEQFF.

At least ten counts were recorded for this clonotype. This rearrangement joins TRBV9 to TRBJ2-7, with 8 nucleotides matching TRBD1. Trimming removed 4 bases from V and 5 bases from J; junction bases left unmatched: 8. Germline V gives CDR1 SGDLS, CDR2 YYNGEE. The CDR3 is 14 residues long. CDR3 nucleotide sequence: TGTGCCAGCAGCCCCCGGACAGGGCTGGACGAGCAGTACTTC. This encodes CASSPRTGLDEQYF.

This chain links TRBV20-1 with TRBJ1-6; D may be TRBD1 (5 bases). Germline V gene lookup returns CDR1 DFQATT and CDR2 SNEGSKA (reference sequence). The CDR3 covers 13 residues. V was cut by 0 bases and J by 13 bases, with 13 bases left in between. The CDR3 reads CSAREVPQAPLHF. CDR3 nucleotides: TGCAGTGCTAGAGAGGTCCCACAGGCGCCCCTCCACTTT.

The chain recombines TRBV7-9 with TRBJ1-1, with D maybe TRBD1 (5 bases). The CDR3 runs to 14 residues. V lost 8 bases, J lost 1 base, and 14 bases lay in between. Germline CDR1 is SEHNR and CDR2 is FQNEAQ (reference sequence). The CDR3 DNA reads TGTGCCAGCGGGCGGACAACCGCGAACACTGAAGCTTTCTTT. Translating gives CASGRTTANTEAFF.

The sample holds a few counts of this clonotype. The chain carries TRBV3-1 and TRBJ2-2, with TRBD2 as a possible D gene (6 bases). The CDR3 is made up of 15 amino acids. Between the trimmed V and J ends, which lost 4 bases and 1 base, there was a span of 10 bases. Germline V CDR1 and CDR2: LGHDT, YNNKEL (reference sequence). The CDR3 sequence: CASSPPGLNTGELFF. CDR3 in DNA: TGTGCCAGCAGCCCGCCGGGACTGAACACCGGGGAGCTGTTTTTT. The complete variable domain, with remaining parts taken from reference TRBV3-1 and TRBJ2-2, reads DTAVSQTPKYLVTQMGNDKSIKCEQNLGHDTMYWYKQDSKKFLKIMFSYNNKELIINETVPNRFSPKSPDKAHLNLHINSLELGDSAVYFCASSPPGLNTGELFFGEGSRLTVL.

V and J are TRBV2 and TRBJ2-7; no definite D call. Germline CDR1 SNHLY, CDR2 FYNNEI. Trimming removed 7 bases from V and 3 bases from J, with 13 bases in between. The CDR3 spans 13 residues. The CDR3 loop is CASKVRLLYEQYF. The CDR3, as DNA: TGTGCCAGCAAGGTCCGGCTCCTCTACGAGCAGTACTTC.

This clonotype was detected ten times or more. The chain is built from TRBV4-3 and TRBJ1-6, with D unclear. The CDR3 covers 15 residues. Between the trimmed V and J ends, which lost 2 bases and 0 bases, there was a span of 5 bases. Germline V gene data show CDR1 as LGHNA and CDR2 as YSLEER. The CDR3 bases are TGCGCCAGCAGCCAATCACACTCCTATAATTCACCCCTCCACTTT. Its translation: CASSQSHSYNSPLHF.

The gene calls are TRBV4-2 and TRBJ2-7, with no clear D. The V end was cut by 0 bases, the J end by 2 bases, with 8 bases between. CDR1 is LGHNA and CDR2 is YNFKEQ in the germline V gene. The CDR3 consists of 14 residues. CDR3 residues: CASSQDLGPYEQYF. In DNA, the CDR3 is TGTGCCAGCAGCCAAGATCTGGGTCCCTACGAGCAGTACTTC.

This clonotype was seen a few times. The rearrangement links TRBV5-1 to TRBJ2-2; no firm D call. The CDR3 is 14 residues long. The V end was cut by 0 bases, the J end by 5 bases, with 8 bases between. Germline assignment: CDR1 SGHRS and CDR2 YFSETQ. The CDR3 reads CASSLAPQTGELFF. For the CDR3, the DNA is TGCGCCAGCAGCTTGGCCCCACAGACCGGGGAGCTGTTTTTT.

V usage is TRBV29-1 and J usage is TRBJ2-7; the match to TRBD2 covers 13 bases. The CDR3 consists of 14 residues. CDR1 is SQVTM and CDR2 is ANQGSEA in the germline V gene. With V trimmed by 7 bases and J by 6 bases, 9 bases remained unmatched. This CDR3 reads CSAVLAGGLGEQYF. As DNA, the CDR3 is TGCAGCGCCGTACTAGCGGGGGGGCTGGGCGAGCAGTACTTC.

This rearrangement joins TRBV20-1 to TRBJ2-1, with 14 positions matching TRBD2. V gave up 4 bases and J gave up 10 bases; unmatched junction bases: 3. CDR3 length: 13 residues. Germline loops: CDR1 DFQATT, CDR2 SNEGSKA (reference sequence). The CDR3: CSATRTSGGEQFF. CDR3 bases: TGCAGTGCTACCAGGACTAGCGGGGGGGAGCAGTTCTTC.

The chain has TRBV5-1 and TRBJ2-7, with 12 positions matching TRBD1. This CDR3 contains 13 residues. Germline loops: CDR1 SGHRS, CDR2 YFSETQ. CDR3 sequence: CATSRDRGLEQYF. CDR3 DNA: TGCGCAACCTCCCGGGACAGGGGGCTCGAGCAGTACTTC.

A few counts support this clonotype. The chain recombines TRBV12-3 or TRBV12-4 with TRBJ2-3; 10 nucleotides line up with TRBD2. The CDR3 has 15 amino acids. V lost 5 bases, J lost 9 bases, and 11 bases stayed unmatched. CDR3 loop: CASSTRTSGTGTQYF. DNA of the CDR3: TGTGCCAGCAGTACCCGGACTAGCGGCACAGGCACGCAGTATTTT.

The V call is TRBV5-6, the J call TRBJ1-5, with 9 bases lining up with TRBD1. Trimming at V came to 0 bases and at J to 6 bases, leaving 7 bases not matched to a gene. Germline CDR1 is SGHDT and CDR2 is YYEEEE. The length of the CDR3 is 16 residues. The DNA of the CDR3 is TGTGCCAGCAGCTTGGAAGGACAGGGGTCGGGTCAGCCCCAGCATTTT. This codes for CASSLEGQGSGQPQHF.